This T cell receptor beta chain is from a study of T-cell reconstitution after alpha-beta-depleted transplantation in children. Study-level findings and limits: Newly made T cells mostly supplied T-cell counts and diversity one year after transplant. By about two months after transplant, alpha-beta T cells reportedly arose from several hundred graft clones that had expanded.

Germline assignment: CDR1 ENHRY and CDR2 SYGVKD. V was pared by 4 bases and J by 10 bases, with 13 bases between. The CDR3 has 12 residues. This clonotype was detected many times. The antigen is undetermined. TCRbeta library construction was performed incorporating unique molecular identifiers. TCRdb passed the PCR reads through MiXCR, listing each CDR3 protein once. This table holds hundreds of thousands of distinct CDR3 sequences, roughly 7.8% found once. V is TRBV10-3 and J is TRBJ1-1; the D is unclear. Specimen: peripheral blood, collected 360 days after TCRalphabeta/CD19-depleted stem cell transplant. The clonotype comes from a female patient aged 2 to 10 who had a stem cell transplant for Fanconi anemia, so the T cells may come from the graft donor. CDR3: CAISGIGELAFF. The CDR3 region has the DNA TGTGCCATCAGTGGAATCGGGGAGTTAGCTTTCTTT.